A single sample gave rise to the 21 T cell receptor beta chains below, sequenced in a study of siplizumab effects on memory and regulatory T cells. Sequencing used immunoSEQ multiplex PCR; TCRdb keeps in-frame clones, though not all of them. The sample yields fewer than 130,000 clones, 80% to 95% seen once. Sequencing input: CD4+ T cells sorted from blood. Receptor source: a human donor in good health.

The chain couples TRBV7-6 to TRBJ1-1; perhaps TRBD1 as D (6 bases). The CDR3 has 15 amino acids. Germline values: CDR1 SGHVS, CDR2 FNYEAQ. The germline V and J ends were trimmed by 4 bases and 4 bases, with 16 bases remaining between them. The CDR3 sequence: CASSSGRGASTEAFF. The CDR3 nucleotides are TGTGCCAGCAGCTCTGGCCGGGGGGCGTCCACTGAAGCTTTCTTT.

This clone has a single count. The V and J genes are TRBV11-2 and TRBJ2-7; D might be TRBD2 (7 bases). Per germline, CDR1 SGHAT and CDR2 FQNNGV. Trimming removed 5 bases from V and 4 bases from J, with 21 bases in between. The CDR3 runs 16 residues. The CDR3 protein is CASSPLRQGTTYEQYF. DNA for the CDR3: TGTGCCAGCAGCCCCCTTCGGCAGGGGACTACTTACGAGCAGTACTTC.

The CDR3 nucleotides are TGTGCCAGCAATACAGGGGACGATCAGCCCCAGCATTTT. The encoded protein is CASNTGDDQPQHF. J is TRBJ1-5 and V is TRBV6-1; 7 bases agree with TRBD1. The CDR3 loop spans 13 amino acids. Germline assignment: CDR1 MNHNS and CDR2 SASEGT. V was pared by 7 bases and J by 5 bases, with 5 bases of the junction left unmatched.

The count of this clone is one. The rearrangement joins TRBV7-2 to TRBJ2-1, with D maybe TRBD2 (5 bases). Germline CDR1 and CDR2: SGHTA and FQGNSA. V was trimmed by 1 base and J by 10 bases, leaving 17 bases between them. CDR3 length equals 15 residues. The CDR3 here is CASSLGPGNFREQFF. For the CDR3, the DNA is TGTGCCAGCAGCTTAGGTCCGGGGAATTTTCGAGAGCAGTTCTTC.

V usage is TRBV5-1 and J usage is TRBJ2-2; 8 bases fit TRBD2. Losses at the gene ends were 3 bases for V and 4 bases for J; bases not matched to a gene: 8. Germline CDR1 reads SGHRS; CDR2 reads YFSETQ. The CDR3 is made up of 16 amino acids. The CDR3 region is CASSWSGGASTGELFF. CDR3 bases: TGCGCCAGCAGCTGGAGCGGGGGTGCGAGCACCGGGGAGCTGTTTTTT. Combining the CDR3 with reference TRBV5-1 and TRBJ2-2 gives the whole variable domain KAGVTQTPRYLIKTRGQQVTLSCSPISGHRSVSWYQQTPGQGLQFLFEYFSETQRNKGNFPGRFSGRQFSNSRSEMNVSTLELGDSALYLCASSWSGGASTGELFFGEGSRLTVL.

The V call is TRBV14, the J call TRBJ1-2; TRBD1 matches at 8 bases. With V trimmed by 2 bases and J by 8 bases, 16 bases remained unmatched. The CDR3 has 17 residues. Germline V gives CDR1 SGHDN, CDR2 FVKESK. CDR3 amino acids: CASSQKGPGGQGDGYTF. CDR3 in DNA: TGTGCCAGCAGCCAAAAGGGCCCGGGTGGACAGGGAGACGGCTACACCTTC. Combining the CDR3 with reference TRBV14 and TRBJ1-2 gives the whole variable domain EAGVTQFPSHSVIEKGQTVTLRCDPISGHDNLYWYRRVMGKEIKFLLHFVKESKQDESGMPNNRFLAERTGGTYSTLKVQPAELEDSGVYFCASSQKGPGGQGDGYTFGSGTRLTVV.

The chain is built from TRBV28 and TRBJ2-3; 13 nucleotides line up with TRBD2. With 3 bases clipped from V and 3 bases from J, the junction kept 12 bases outside the gene matches. The CDR3 contains 19 residues. Germline CDR1 and CDR2: MDHEN and SYDVKM. The CDR3 is CASSLAGYVGLAGTDTQYF. DNA for the CDR3: TGTGCCAGCAGTTTGGCAGGGTATGTGGGACTAGCGGGGACAGATACGCAGTATTTT. Complete variable domain (other parts from reference TRBV28 and TRBJ2-3): DVKVTQSSRYLVKRTGEKVFLECVQDMDHENMFWYRQDPGLGLRLIYFSYDVKMKEKGDIPEGYSVSREKKERFSLILESASTNQTSMYLCASSLAGYVGLAGTDTQYFGPGTRLTVL.

CDR3 amino acids: CASSLRIHNEQFF. In DNA form, the CDR3 reads TGTGCCAGCAGCTTACGAATTCACAATGAGCAGTTCTTC. V usage is TRBV7-6 and J usage is TRBJ2-1; D gene uncertain. The CDR3 contains 13 residues. The V end lost 2 bases, the J end lost 5 bases, and 7 bases lay between the germline ends. The germline V gene has CDR1 SGHVS and CDR2 FNYEAQ.

The rearrangement links TRBV5-8 to TRBJ2-2; D gene ambiguous. This CDR3 is 14 amino acids long. Trimming cost V 7 bases and J 1 base, with 11 bases left between them. CDR1 is SGHTS and CDR2 is YDEGEE in the germline V gene. The CDR3 coding sequence is TGTGCCAGCCGGTGGGCTCGGAACACCGGGGAGCTGTTTTTT. Protein: CASRWARNTGELFF.

V usage is TRBV6-1 and J usage is TRBJ2-3; D is perhaps TRBD2 (6 bases). Germline values: CDR1 MNHNS, CDR2 SASEGT. V was cut by 10 bases and J by 4 bases, with 15 bases left in between. This CDR3 contains 13 residues. The CDR3 DNA follows: TGTGCCACTCATGTTTGGAGGGCAGATACGCAGTATTTT. Translation gives CATHVWRADTQYF.

The chain joins TRBV6-1 to TRBJ1-5; 7 bases are a match to TRBD1. The V segment lost 8 bases and the J segment 5 bases; nucleotides outside the gene matches: 6. The CDR3 extends over 13 amino acids. Germline CDR1 and CDR2: MNHNS and SASEGT. The CDR3 DNA sequence: TGTGCCAGCCGGGGACAGTTTGATCAGCCCCAGCATTTT. Translation gives CASRGQFDQPQHF.

This clone was picked up a small number of times. The V gene is TRBV6-1, the J gene TRBJ1-6, with TRBD1 matching 8 bases. J gave up 6 bases and V 11 bases, and 12 bases lay outside the gene matches. CDR3 length: 15 amino acids. Germline CDR1 MNHNS, CDR2 SASEGT. CDR3 protein: CASLTTGVSNSPLHF. The CDR3 DNA reads TGTGCCTCGCTAACGACAGGGGTGAGTAATTCACCCCTCCACTTT.

The chain combines TRBV2 with TRBJ1-1; 11 positions match TRBD1. The CDR3 is 15 amino acids. CDR1 is SNHLY and CDR2 is FYNNEI in the germline V gene. The V segment lost 6 bases and the J segment 5 bases; nucleotides outside the gene matches: 8. CDR3 residues: CASRRGQGAQTEAFF. CDR3 nucleotide sequence: TGTGCCAGCAGGCGAGGACAGGGGGCGCAAACTGAAGCTTTCTTT.

This chain links TRBV2 with TRBJ2-7, with a tentative D call TRBD2 (5 bases). The CDR3 runs to 12 residues. Germline lookup yields CDR1 SNHLY and CDR2 FYNNEI. V lost 5 bases and J lost 6, with 11 bases in between. The CDR3 spells CASSSLVPEQYF. The DNA for the CDR3 is TGTGCCAGCAGTTCACTAGTCCCCGAGCAGTACTTC.

The rearrangement joins TRBV15 to TRBJ2-4; TRBD1 is a possible D gene (5 bases). Per germline, CDR1 LNHNV and CDR2 YYDKDF (reference sequence). This CDR3 has 15 amino acids. Trimming stripped 1 base from V and 6 bases from J, with 13 bases between. The CDR3 spells CATSRGAGLVNIQYF. CDR3 DNA sequence: TGTGCCACCAGCAGAGGGGCAGGGTTGGTAAACATTCAGTACTTC.

This chain joins TRBV11-2 and TRBJ1-2; D may be TRBD1 (6 bases). V dropped 5 bases and J dropped 5 bases, with 18 bases sitting between them. The CDR3 runs 15 residues. In germline, CDR1 is SGHAT, CDR2 FQNNGV. The CDR3 DNA reads TGTGCCAGCAGCCGAATTTCCAGGGACATGTATGGCTACACCTTC. Translation gives CASSRISRDMYGYTF.

The chain couples TRBV6-1 to TRBJ1-2; D not resolved. With 4 bases removed from V and 11 bases from J, the gap between germline ends came to 11 bases. The germline V gene has CDR1 MNHNS and CDR2 SASEGT. The CDR3 covers 11 residues. The CDR3 DNA is TGTGCCAGCAGTGTACGGGCCCGGTACACCTTC. Translation gives CASSVRARYTF.

The chain employs TRBV11-2 and TRBJ1-4; the D gene is possibly TRBD1 (6 bases). Germline assignment: CDR1 SGHAT and CDR2 FQNNGV. The CDR3 extends over 15 amino acids. Trimming pared 4 bases from V and 3 bases from J, leaving 12 bases between. CDR3 bases: TGTGCCAGCAGCTCCTTACCAGGGGCTAATGAAAAACTGTTTTTT. Its translation: CASSSLPGANEKLFF. Based on the CDR3 plus reference TRBV11-2 and TRBJ1-4, the full variable domain is EAGVAQSPRYKIIEKRQSVAFWCNPISGHATLYWYQQILGQGPKLLIQFQNNGVVDDSQLPKDRFSAERLKGVDSTLKIQPAKLEDSAVYLCASSSLPGANEKLFFGSGTQLSVL.

The V gene is TRBV19, the J gene TRBJ2-7; TRBD1 is a possible D gene (5 bases). The CDR3 has 15 amino acids. Germline V gene lookup returns CDR1 LNHDA and CDR2 SQIVND (reference sequence). V lost 3 bases and J lost 3, with 15 bases in between. This chain's CDR3 is CASSMRLDKVYEQYF. DNA of the CDR3: TGTGCCAGTAGTATGAGATTGGACAAAGTCTACGAGCAGTACTTC. Supplemented by reference TRBV19 and TRBJ2-7, the full variable domain reads DGGITQSPKYLFRKEGQNVTLSCEQNLNHDAMYWYRQDPGQGLRLIYYSQIVNDFQKGDIAEGYSVSREKKESFPLTVTSAQKNPTAFYLCASSMRLDKVYEQYFGPGTRLTVT.

This chain connects TRBV6-1 to TRBJ1-3; D not certain. The CDR3 spans 15 residues. V gave up 3 bases and J gave up 0 bases, with 9 bases separating them. The V gene's germline CDR1 is MNHNS and CDR2 SASEGT. CDR3 nucleotides: TGTGCCAGCAGTGATGGCAGCATCTCTGGAAACACCATATATTTT. Amino acids: CASSDGSISGNTIYF.

The chain combines TRBV5-1 with TRBJ2-3, with TRBD1 identical over 7 bases. Losses at the gene ends were 2 bases for V and 8 bases for J; bases not matched to a gene: 8. Germline-derived CDR1 and CDR2 are SGHRS and YFSETQ. The CDR3 totals 14 residues. The CDR3 spells CASSLLQGLSTQYF. CDR3 sequence (DNA): TGCGCCAGCAGCTTATTACAGGGGTTAAGTACGCAGTATTTT.